A single sample is the source of the 22 T cell receptor beta chains below, sequenced in a study of OX40 agonist ivuxolimab in advanced cancers. Clones were sequenced by immunoSEQ multiplex PCR, and TCRdb holds only the in-frame ones, with some missing. This table has around 68,000 clones, 70% to 90% appearing once. The material sequenced was CD4+ or CD8+ T cells sorted from blood, taken in a trial of the OX40 agonist ivuxolimab. The receptor source for this set is an adult with an advanced solid tumor such as melanoma, head and neck, liver or kidney cancer.

The V and J genes are TRBV10-3 and TRBJ2-5; maybe TRBD2 (6 bases). Germline CDR1 ENHRY, CDR2 SYGVKD. V gave up 6 bases and J gave up 2 bases, with 22 bases separating them. The CDR3 sequence is 17 residues long. The CDR3 region is CAIRPSSGRKTQETQYF. CDR3 sequence (DNA): TGTGCCATCAGGCCTTCGAGCGGGCGCAAGACTCAAGAGACCCAGTACTTC.

The chain employs TRBV6-1 and TRBJ1-4; 10 bases fit TRBD1. In germline, CDR1 is MNHNS, CDR2 SASEGT. V was clipped by 5 bases and J by 5 bases; unmatched bases: 5. The CDR3 is made up of 15 amino acids. CDR3 coding DNA: TGTGCCAGCAGTTTACGGACAGGGGGAAATGAAAAACTGTTTTTT. It yields the protein CASSLRTGGNEKLFF.

The V call is TRBV10-3, the J call TRBJ2-7; possible D gene TRBD2, 5 bases. The CDR3 length is 16 residues. Germline-derived CDR1 and CDR2 are ENHRY and SYGVKD. Trimming left V 1 base short and J 3 bases short, with 16 bases between. CDR3 sequence: CAISEWLAQKNYEQYF. Here the CDR3 DNA reads TGTGCCATCAGTGAGTGGCTAGCCCAGAAAAACTACGAGCAGTACTTC.

J is TRBJ2-5 and V is TRBV7-9; D is undetermined. The CDR3 consists of 14 residues. Germline loops: CDR1 SEHNR, CDR2 FQNEAQ (reference sequence). The ends were cut back, 5 bases at V and 5 bases at J, with 15 bases in the middle. CDR3 bases: TGTGCCAGCAGCCCCACTGGCAGGTCTGAGACCCAGTACTTC. As protein: CASSPTGRSETQYF.

The V and J genes are TRBV7-2 and TRBJ2-1, with D hard to call. CDR1 and CDR2 (germline): SGHTA, FQGNSA. V shed 2 bases and J shed 9 bases, with 11 bases lying between them. The CDR3 has 13 amino acids. The CDR3 region is CASSLNAFTEQFF. The CDR3 DNA reads TGTGCCAGCAGCTTAAATGCTTTTACTGAGCAGTTCTTC.

V and J are TRBV6-6 and TRBJ2-5, with a possible D match to TRBD2 (7 bases). In germline, CDR1 is MNHNY, CDR2 SVGAGI (reference sequence). The CDR3 has 14 residues. The germline V and J ends were trimmed by 8 bases and 5 bases, with 18 bases remaining between them. CDR3 protein: CASLGGPGGETQYF. The DNA for the CDR3 is TGTGCCAGCTTGGGGGGGCCGGGAGGTGAGACCCAGTACTTC.

The J gene is TRBJ1-2, the V gene TRBV5-6; 8 bases match TRBD1. V shed 5 bases, J shed 6 bases, and the junction held 9 bases outside the gene matches. The germline V gene has CDR1 SGHDT and CDR2 YYEEEE. This CDR3 has 14 residues. CDR3 coding DNA: TGTGCCAGCAGTCTCAGGGGGCTCTGGAATGGCTACACCTTC. Translated, it gives CASSLRGLWNGYTF.

This clone has just one count. The chain has TRBV6-5 and TRBJ1-3; D gene unclear. CDR1 and CDR2 (germline): MNHEY, SVGAGI. The CDR3 is 15 amino acids. V dropped 6 bases and J dropped 0 bases, with 12 bases sitting between them. The CDR3 region is CASSPQGISGNTIYF. The CDR3 region has the DNA TGTGCCAGCAGCCCCCAAGGTATCTCTGGAAACACCATATATTTT.

The chain uses TRBV12-5 and TRBJ2-2; 11 nucleotides match TRBD2. Germline-derived CDR1 and CDR2 are LGHNT and FRNRAP. The trim removed 4 bases at V and 2 bases at J, leaving 15 bases unmatched. The length of the CDR3 is 20 residues. CDR3: CASGSLLELRLAGNTGELFF. The CDR3 nucleotides read TGTGCTAGTGGTTCGCTTTTAGAGCTGCGACTAGCGGGAAACACCGGGGAGCTGTTTTTT. Together with reference TRBV12-5 and TRBJ2-2, the CDR3 gives the full variable domain: DARVTQTPRHKVTEMGQEVTMRCQPILGHNTVFWYRQTMMQGLELLAYFRNRAPLDDSGMPKDRFSAEMPDATLATLKIQPSEPRDSAVYFCASGSLLELRLAGNTGELFFGEGSRLTVL.

Here the CDR3 DNA reads TGTGCCAGCAGCGCTCCAGGGATTTATAGCAATCAGCCCCAGCATTTT. Translating gives CASSAPGIYSNQPQHF. The chain couples TRBV28 to TRBJ1-5, with D perhaps matching TRBD1 (5 bases). The ends were cut back, 6 bases at V and 0 bases at J, with 15 bases in the middle. This CDR3 has 16 residues. In germline, CDR1 is MDHEN, CDR2 SYDVKM.

This clone has just a few counts. The gene calls are TRBV12-5 and TRBJ1-1; no clear D gene. This CDR3 spans 11 amino acids. V lost 2 bases, J lost 7 bases, and 5 bases lay in between. Looked up from germline, CDR1 is LGHNT and CDR2 is FRNRAP. The CDR3: CASGLKSEAFF. The DNA of the CDR3 is TGTGCTAGTGGTTTGAAGAGTGAAGCTTTCTTT.

This clone has only one observation. The chain is built from TRBV18 and TRBJ2-5; no reliable D call. The CDR3 is 10 amino acids. The V gene lost 8 bases and the J gene lost 1 base, with 2 bases spanning the gap. CDR1 KGHSH and CDR2 LQKENI come from the germline V gene. The CDR3 here is CASAQETQYF. CDR3 sequence (DNA): TGTGCCAGCGCCCAAGAGACCCAGTACTTC. Combining the CDR3 with reference TRBV18 and TRBJ2-5 gives the whole variable domain NAGVMQNPRHLVRRRGQEARLRCSPMKGHSHVYWYRQLPEEGLKFMVYLQKENIIDESGMPKERFSAEFPKEGPSILRIQQVVRGDSAAYFCASAQETQYFGPGTRLLVL.

The chain links TRBV27 to TRBJ2-1, with 9 bases lining up with TRBD2. Germline V gene lookup returns CDR1 MNHEY and CDR2 SMNVEV (reference sequence). The CDR3 extends over 15 amino acids. The V gene end was trimmed by 2 bases and the J gene end by 4 bases; junction bases not matched to a gene: 3. The CDR3, as DNA: TGTGCCAGCAGTTTAGGCGGGAGGGGGTACAATGAGCAGTTCTTC. Translation: CASSLGGRGYNEQFF.

On this clone itself: Other DNA sequences of this sample code for an identical CDR3. This chain joins TRBV6-1 and TRBJ2-2, with D perhaps matching TRBD2 (7 bases). CDR3 length: 14 amino acids. CDR1 is MNHNS, CDR2 SASEGT, per germline. V lost 11 bases and J 1 base, leaving 14 bases between the germline ends. CDR3 region: CAEGEGMNTGELFF. CDR3 bases: TGTGCCGAGGGGGAGGGGATGAACACCGGGGAGCTGTTTTTT.

The CDR3 nucleotides read TGTGCCAGTAAAGGGGGGACAGGGTCTAACTATGGCTACACCTTC. Protein sequence: CASKGGTGSNYGYTF. V is TRBV6-6 and J is TRBJ1-2, with 9 bases lining up with TRBD1. Germline V gene sequence: CDR1 MNHNY, CDR2 SVGAGI (reference sequence). The CDR3 is 15 residues long. V lost 9 bases to trimming and J lost 0 bases; unmatched junction nucleotides: 8.

This chain connects TRBV9 to TRBJ1-1; perhaps TRBD1 as D (5 bases). The germline V and J ends were trimmed by 0 bases and 6 bases, with 15 bases remaining between them. Per germline, CDR1 SGDLS and CDR2 YYNGEE. The CDR3 extends over 15 amino acids. DNA for the CDR3: TGTGCCAGCAGCGTAGCTGAGGGCAGGGCGGCTGAAGCTTTCTTT. Amino acids: CASSVAEGRAAEAFF. The full variable domain, rest sourced from reference TRBV9 and TRBJ1-1, is DSGVTQTPKHLITATGQRVTLRCSPRSGDLSVYWYQQSLDQGLQFLIQYYNGEERAKGNILERFSAQQFPDLHSELNLSSLELGDSALYFCASSVAEGRAAEAFFGQGTRLTVV.

This chain uses TRBV5-4 with TRBJ2-7; D is undetermined. V was trimmed by 4 bases and J by 2 bases, leaving 16 bases between them. CDR1 is SGHNT and CDR2 is YYREEE in the germline V gene (reference sequence). The CDR3 loop spans 15 amino acids. CDR3 coding DNA: TGTGCCAGCAGCCGATCGGTAGGGTTGACCTACGAGCAGTACTTC. Amino acid sequence: CASSRSVGLTYEQYF. The full variable domain, in which reference TRBV5-4 and TRBJ2-7 provide the parts outside the CDR3, is ETGVTQSPTHLIKTRGQQVTLRCSSQSGHNTVSWYQQALGQGPQFIFQYYREEENGRGNFPPRFSGLQFPNYSSELNVNALELDDSALYLCASSRSVGLTYEQYFGPGTRLTVT.

This chain uses TRBV11-3 with TRBJ2-1; TRBD2 matches 8 bases. The CDR3 consists of 15 residues. J gave up 4 bases and V 5 bases, and 7 bases lay outside the gene matches. CDR1 SGHNT and CDR2 YENEEA come from the germline V gene. CDR3 DNA: TGTGCCAGCAGCCCGCTGACTAGCGAGTACAATGAGCAGTTCTTC. It translates to CASSPLTSEYNEQFF.

This rearrangement joins TRBV7-2 to TRBJ2-7; D gene ambiguous. With 6 bases removed from V and 2 bases from J, the gap between germline ends came to 17 bases. In germline, CDR1 is SGHTA, CDR2 FQGNSA. CDR3 length: 15 amino acids. CDR3 amino acids: CASRPWRLDTYEQYF. The DNA of the CDR3 is TGTGCCAGCAGACCCTGGCGACTTGATACCTACGAGCAGTACTTC.

This clone has only one observation. The rearrangement uses TRBV6-5 and TRBJ1-4; 8 bases map to TRBD1. Germline CDR1 reads MNHEY; CDR2 reads SVGAGI. This CDR3 is built from 13 residues. After removal of 5 bases from V and 8 bases from J, the junction contained 4 bases not matched to a gene. CDR3 bases: TGTGCCAGCAGTGTCCGACAGGGGGAAAAACTGTTTTTT. Its protein product is CASSVRQGEKLFF.

This chain connects TRBV11-3 to TRBJ1-2, with TRBD1 matching over 10 bases. V shed 5 bases, J shed 6 bases, and the junction held 6 bases outside the gene matches. Germline V gene data show CDR1 as SGHNT and CDR2 as YENEEA. This CDR3 is built from 14 residues. The CDR3 DNA reads as TGTGCCAGCAGCCTTGGACAGGGGGGAGATGGCTACACCTTC. Its translation is CASSLGQGGDGYTF.

J is TRBJ2-3 and V is TRBV5-1, with TRBD2 identical over 10 bases. Germline trimming cut 5 bases from V and 5 bases from J; bases unmatched to any gene: 14. The CDR3 contains 17 residues. Looked up from germline, CDR1 is SGHRS and CDR2 is YFSETQ. CDR3 sequence reads: CASRGLAVTEEGDTQYF. The CDR3 nucleotides are TGCGCCAGCAGAGGACTAGCGGTCACAGAGGAGGGAGATACGCAGTATTTT.